This is a list of T cell receptor beta chains from one sample in a study of shared T cell receptors in the human thymus. This table comes from immunoSEQ multiplex PCR, and its TCRdb copy is limited to in-frame clones, with some not included. The sample holds around 730,000 clones, approximately 85% seen once. This sample also belongs to another study, concerning human thymus T cells.

The sample taken for sequencing was thymocytes. These receptors all stem from a girl less than two years old with a congenital heart defect. Each CDR3 is given with its conserved first and last residue. A D gene is named only where the DNA matches it firmly. Rows give clone size only sometimes, using once, few, many, or a class for an expanded clone.

d_call,j_call,clone_size,v_call,cdr3_aa,cdr3_nt
.,TRBJ2-3,few,TRBV30,CAWSVNPINYTQYF,TGTGCCTGGAGTGTGAACCCCATAAACTATACGCAGTATTTT
.,TRBJ1-1,.,TRBV5-1,CASSLGQGLRAFF,TGCGCCAGCAGCTTGGGTCAGGGCCTGCGAGCTTTCTTT
TRBD1,TRBJ1-1,once,TRBV19,CASSIGQGANTEAFF,TGTGCCAGTAGTATTGGACAGGGGGCGAACACTGAAGCTTTCTTT
.,TRBJ2-5,.,TRBV5-1,CASSTHGETQYF,TGCGCCAGCAGCACCCACGGGGAGACCCAGTACTTC
TRBD1,TRBJ2-7,once,TRBV2,CASSDNQGQGGYTYEQYF,TGTGCCAGCAGTGATAACCAGGGACAGGGGGGCTATACCTACGAGCAGTACTTC
.,TRBJ2-1,.,TRBV5-4,CASSFILNTYHHNEQFF,TGTGCCAGCAGCTTTATACTAAACACTTATCACCACAATGAGCAGTTCTTC
.,TRBJ2-7,.,TRBV19,CASMGLHSYEQYF,TGTGCCAGTATGGGACTCCACTCCTACGAGCAGTACTTC
.,TRBJ2-1,.,TRBV11-2,CASSPHEGGLPNEQFF,TGTGCCAGCAGCCCCCACGAGGGAGGTTTGCCCAATGAGCAGTTCTTC
.,TRBJ1-1,.,TRBV14,CASSQDLWSSNTEAFF,TGTGCCAGCAGCCAAGATCTATGGTCTTCAAACACTGAAGCTTTCTTT
.,TRBJ1-1,.,TRBV20-1,CSALNRESGF,TGCAGTGCCCTAAACAGGGAATCGGGATTT
TRBD1,TRBJ1-6,once,TRBV9,CASSLSGQGSSPLHF,TGTGCCAGCAGTTTATCGGGACAGGGTAGTTCACCCCTCCACTTT
TRBD1,TRBJ1-5,.,TRBV28,CASSSSRPGTGFDQPQHF,TGTGCCAGCAGTTCCAGTCGGCCGGGGACAGGGTTCGATCAGCCCCAGCATTTT
TRBD2,TRBJ2-7,once,TRBV28,CASGNPSGGSYEQYF,TGTGCCAGCGGAAACCCTAGCGGGGGTTCCTACGAGCAGTACTTC
TRBD1,TRBJ1-2,.,TRBV19,CASSRTGDIYGYTF,TGTGCCAGTAGCAGGACAGGGGACATCTATGGCTACACCTTC
TRBD1,TRBJ1-1,.,TRBV5-1,CASSFHRGQATEAFF,TGCGCCAGCAGCTTTCACAGGGGGCAAGCGACTGAAGCTTTCTTT